The source of this T cell receptor (beta chain) is a study of T cell clonotyping in hematopoietic cell transplantation listed by TCRdb under 2021. Looking at the study overall: Pretransplant samples from recipients were collected after cytoreduction. A total of 110 to 150 blood samples were gathered in the study from 35 consecutive transplant recipients along with their related donors. Recruitment of patients ran from 2015 to early 2017, and follow-up continued until late 2020 or until death. Results and caveats for the whole study, not just this receptor: The sample size was limited, and CD4 and CD8 repertoire contributions could not be separated because cells were not sorted. Broader TCR repertoire diversity after transplant was predicted by Inverse Simpson Index values from donors and from recipients before transplant. Recipient repertoires showed only a small fraction of overlap with donor repertoires, and over 95% appeared de novo at the given depth. After transplant, TCR diversity in recipients dropped, and pathologically expanded clonotypes increased progressively from day 30 to day 180.

What this sample's time point label stands for: recipient sample about 28 days before transplant, after cytoreduction. Recipient blood was collected about 28 days before transplant and at days 30, 100 and 180 after transplant. Using Nuclei Lysis Solution, genomic DNA was extracted from unfractionated peripheral blood mononuclear cells that were either fresh or cryopreserved. Comment on this clone: Its antigen is not yet known. No quality values exist for individual bases; no much larger clone is one base distant.

With the immunoSEQ assay, which is a bias-controlled multiplex PCR relying on V- and J-specific primers, TCR beta CDR3 regions were amplified from genomic DNA. In a second PCR step, the CDR3 amplicons were tagged with a proprietary barcode plus Illumina adapter sequences. An Illumina MiSeq instrument was used for sequencing of the CDR3 libraries. The authors processed their data as follows. Export and quality control were performed with immunoSEQ Analyzer 3.0, and downstream analyses were performed with R Bioconductor and Immunarch. Only productive rearrangements within the normalized downsampled data set were used in the calculation of repertoire metrics. Clonotypes larger than 5 templates in the normalized cohort were defined as pathologically expanded. The Inverse Simpson Index served as the measure of repertoire diversity. CMV-specificity analyses were carried out on the non-normalized data set to capture all clonotypes. TCRdb provides this immuneACCESS table in a form limited to in-frame rearrangements. Some clones are lacking; in checked studies, under half of them reflect an unresolved V gene, and why the rest are absent is not known. V and J calls and clone size follow that table, whereas D and trimming were derived from the DNA. This sample holds roughly 29,000 clones; roughly 80% were observed only once. The ten largest clones take up 6% to 7.5% of the sample.

Counted from cysteine to phenylalanine, this CDR3 has 15 amino acids. This entry keeps only the CDR3 DNA: 45 bases, framed from base 1. From a lookup of the germline V gene, CDR1 and CDR2 are SGHTA and FQGNSA. V drops 4 bases and J drops 5 bases, leaving 17 bases in between. The material sequenced was peripheral blood mononuclear cells, taken before stem cell transplant. The TCR originated in a woman under 40 with chronic myeloid leukemia. Some clones in this sample may be carry-over from other donors' samples. This sequence uses TRBV7-2 and TRBJ2-5; the D gene remains uncertain. For the CDR3, the sequence is CASSSDTFLLETQYF. At the DNA level, the sequence is TGTGCCAGCAGCTCAGACACGTTTCTCTTGGAGACCCAGTACTTC.